A single sample gave rise to the 17 T cell receptor beta chains below, sequenced in a study of blood T cell repertoires in COVID-19. The table came from immunoSEQ multiplex PCR; TCRdb's copy has only in-frame clones and leaves some out. The sample lists 300,000 to 400,000 clones; roughly 90% were seen once. The sample comprised peripheral blood. These receptors were collected from a woman under 40 with COVID-19, enrolled during active disease.

J is TRBJ2-7 and V is TRBV2; D is undetermined. Germline lookup yields CDR1 SNHLY and CDR2 FYNNEI. Between the trimmed V and J ends, which lost 8 bases and 1 base, there was a span of 6 bases. This CDR3 is built from 11 residues. The CDR3 region has the DNA TGTGCCAGCTTAGCTTCCTACGAGCAGTACTTC. It is translated as CASLASYEQYF.

The V gene is TRBV6-2 or TRBV6-3, the J gene TRBJ1-2; 10 bases are a match to TRBD1. Per germline, CDR1 MNHEY and CDR2 SVGEGT. Trimming cost V 0 bases and J 0 bases; bases outside gene matches: 13. This CDR3 region has 20 residues. CDR3 sequence: CASSYSRTGGYLTSNYGYTF. The CDR3 DNA reads as TGTGCCAGCAGTTACTCGAGGACAGGGGGATACCTAACCTCTAACTATGGCTACACCTTC.

The V call is TRBV3-1 (or the pseudogene TRBV3-2), the J call TRBJ1-1, with TRBD1 matching over 8 bases. CDR3 length: 15 residues. V was clipped by 2 bases and J by 5 bases; unmatched bases: 7. Germline V lookup: CDR1 LGHDT, CDR2 YNNKEL (reference sequence). CDR3 nucleotide sequence: TGTGCCAGCAGCCAAACAGGGGGGCTGGGGACTGAAGCTTTCTTT. Encoded protein: CASSQTGGLGTEAFF.

V usage is TRBV7-9 and J usage is TRBJ2-5; D perhaps matches TRBD2 (5 bases). Germline assignment: CDR1 SEHNR and CDR2 FQNEAQ (reference sequence). This CDR3 has 15 residues. V lost 1 base to trimming and J lost 5 bases, with 14 bases between them. The CDR3 DNA reads TGTGCCAGCAGCTTAGGAGGAGGTGGGGTGGAGACCCAGTACTTC. Encoded protein: CASSLGGGGVETQYF.

For the CDR3, the DNA is TGCGCCAGCAGCCCCCACGCCGGGACTAGCCTCCCCACCGGGGAGCTGTTTTTT. Translation gives CASSPHAGTSLPTGELFF. The rearrangement links TRBV5-1 to TRBJ2-2, with 9 bases that match TRBD2. The CDR3 runs 18 residues. J lost 4 bases, V lost 4 bases, and 14 bases had no gene match. CDR1 SGHRS and CDR2 YFSETQ come from the germline V gene.

The chain employs TRBV2 and TRBJ1-5; 8 positions match TRBD1. The CDR3 is made up of 15 amino acids. V lost 7 bases, J lost 6 bases, and 11 bases stayed unmatched. Germline CDR1 is SNHLY and CDR2 is FYNNEI. In DNA form, the CDR3 reads TGTGCCAGCACCAAGACAGGGGTAATGGGTCAGCCCCAGCATTTT. As protein: CASTKTGVMGQPQHF.

The chain couples TRBV18 to TRBJ2-7; TRBD1 matches at 9 bases. CDR1 is KGHSH and CDR2 is LQKENI in the germline V gene. V shed 6 bases, J shed 4 bases, and the junction held 1 base outside the gene matches. The CDR3 extends over 12 amino acids. This chain's CDR3 is CASSDRGYEQYV. CDR3 nucleotide sequence: TGTGCCAGCTCGGACAGGGGTTACGAGCAGTACGTC.

The chain is built from TRBV29-1 and TRBJ1-1; D is unclear. The CDR3 loop spans 13 amino acids. Trimming left V 7 bases short and J 3 bases short, with 15 bases between. From germline, CDR1 is SQVTM and CDR2 ANQGSEA. The CDR3 bases are TGCAGCGCGGCCGGGGTACGGGACACTGAAGCTTTCTTT. Its protein is CSAAGVRDTEAFF.

The genes are TRBV25-1 and TRBJ2-3; 12 nucleotides line up with TRBD2. With 4 bases clipped from V and 3 bases from J, the junction kept 2 bases outside the gene matches. CDR3 size: 15 residues. Germline CDR1 is MGHDK and CDR2 is SYGVNS. CDR3 amino acids: CASSALAGGTDTQYF. The CDR3 DNA reads as TGTGCCAGCAGTGCTCTAGCGGGGGGGACAGATACGCAGTATTTT.

V and J are TRBV11-2 and TRBJ2-1; 9 bases fit TRBD2. Trimming took 5 bases from V and 5 from J; bases not matched to a gene: 7. Germline V gene data show CDR1 as SGHAT and CDR2 as FQNNGV. The CDR3 consists of 15 residues. The CDR3 DNA reads TGTGCCAGCAGCCAGCGGGGGGCTAAACACAATGAGCAGTTCTTC. Amino acids: CASSQRGAKHNEQFF.

The CDR3 sequence is CASSLGDRVLYEQYF. As DNA, the CDR3 is TGTGCCAGCAGTTTAGGGGACAGGGTCCTCTACGAGCAGTACTTC. This rearrangement joins TRBV28 to TRBJ2-7; 9 bases are shared with TRBD1. The trim removed 2 bases at V and 3 bases at J, leaving 5 bases unmatched. This CDR3 spans 15 amino acids. Germline V gives CDR1 MDHEN, CDR2 SYDVKM.

The chain joins TRBV7-9 to TRBJ1-1; D might be TRBD1 (5 bases). V dropped 2 bases and J dropped 7 bases, with 8 bases sitting between them. Germline CDR1 SEHNR, CDR2 FQNEAQ (reference sequence). The CDR3 covers 12 residues. In nucleotides, the CDR3 is TGTGCCAGCAGCTTAAAGGGGTTTGAAGCTTTCTTT. It encodes CASSLKGFEAFF.

The chain is built from TRBV7-9 and TRBJ1-1; 7 bases fit TRBD1. The CDR3 is 13 amino acids. With 7 bases clipped from V and 5 bases from J, the junction kept 7 bases outside the gene matches. Per the germline V gene, CDR1 is SEHNR and CDR2 is FQNEAQ (reference sequence). CDR3 amino acids: CASNLDRATEAFF. CDR3 DNA sequence: TGTGCCAGCAACCTCGACAGGGCTACTGAAGCTTTCTTT. The full variable domain, rest sourced from reference TRBV7-9 and TRBJ1-1, is DTGVSQNPRHKITKRGQNVTFRCDPISEHNRLYWYRQTLGQGPEFLTYFQNEAQLEKSRLLSDRFSAERPKGSFSTLEIQRTEQGDSAMYLCASNLDRATEAFFGQGTRLTVV.

This rearrangement joins TRBV5-4 to TRBJ2-2, with 9 bases aligning to TRBD1. The CDR3 consists of 17 residues. Per germline, CDR1 SGHNT and CDR2 YYREEE (reference sequence). The V segment lost 1 base and the J segment 3 bases; nucleotides outside the gene matches: 7. The CDR3 sequence: CASSLPMGQGHTGELFF. In DNA form, the CDR3 reads TGTGCCAGCAGCTTGCCGATGGGACAGGGTCACACCGGGGAGCTGTTTTTT.

The table lists this clone with a few counts. J is TRBJ1-6 and V is TRBV18, with D unclear. Between the trimmed V and J ends, which lost 6 bases and 7 bases, there was a span of 19 bases. Germline CDR1 KGHSH, CDR2 LQKENI. This CDR3 has 16 amino acids. DNA for the CDR3: TGTGCCAGCTCCCTAGGCCACCCGAGAGAAAATTCACCCCTCCACTTT. Protein product: CASSLGHPRENSPLHF.

A single count supports this clone. The rearrangement joins TRBV3-1 (or the pseudogene TRBV3-2) to TRBJ1-3; D is uncertain. The CDR3 has 15 amino acids. Germline V gene lookup returns CDR1 LGHDT and CDR2 YNNKEL (reference sequence). With 1 base removed from V and 3 bases from J, the gap between germline ends came to 10 bases. CDR3 loop: CASSQGRAVGNTIYF. As DNA, the CDR3 is TGTGCCAGCAGCCAAGGGCGGGCAGTTGGAAACACCATATATTTT.

This chain connects TRBV5-1 to TRBJ2-2; 8 bases agree with TRBD1. The CDR3 is 15 residues long. V lost 2 bases to trimming and J lost 1 base; unmatched junction nucleotides: 1. From germline, CDR1 is SGHRS and CDR2 YFSETQ. The CDR3 loop reads CASSLGTGNTGELFF. DNA for the CDR3: TGCGCCAGCAGCTTAGGGACAGGGAACACCGGGGAGCTGTTTTTT.